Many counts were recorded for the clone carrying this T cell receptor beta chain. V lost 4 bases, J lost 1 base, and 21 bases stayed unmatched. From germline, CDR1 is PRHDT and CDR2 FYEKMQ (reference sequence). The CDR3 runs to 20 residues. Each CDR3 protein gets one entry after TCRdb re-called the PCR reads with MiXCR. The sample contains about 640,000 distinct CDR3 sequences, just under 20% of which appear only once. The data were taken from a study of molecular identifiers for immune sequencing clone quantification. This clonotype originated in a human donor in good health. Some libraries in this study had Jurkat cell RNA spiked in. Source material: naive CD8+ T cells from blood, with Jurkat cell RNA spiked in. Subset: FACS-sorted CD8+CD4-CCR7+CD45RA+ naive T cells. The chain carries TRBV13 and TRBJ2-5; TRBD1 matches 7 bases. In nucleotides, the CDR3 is TGTGCCAGCAGCTCCATTCCCACCGCAACAGGGGCGGAGACCCAAGAGACCCAGTACTTC. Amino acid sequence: CASSSIPTATGAETQETQYF.